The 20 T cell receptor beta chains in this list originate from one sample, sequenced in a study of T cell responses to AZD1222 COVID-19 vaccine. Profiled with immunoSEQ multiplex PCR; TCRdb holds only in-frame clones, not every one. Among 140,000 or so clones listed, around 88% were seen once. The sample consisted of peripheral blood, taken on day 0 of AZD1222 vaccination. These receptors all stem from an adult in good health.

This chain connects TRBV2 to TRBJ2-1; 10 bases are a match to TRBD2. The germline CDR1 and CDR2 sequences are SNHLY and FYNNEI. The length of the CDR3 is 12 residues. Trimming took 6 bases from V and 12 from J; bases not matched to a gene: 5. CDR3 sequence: CASRAQREGQFF. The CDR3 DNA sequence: TGTGCCAGCAGGGCACAGCGGGAGGGGCAGTTCTTC.

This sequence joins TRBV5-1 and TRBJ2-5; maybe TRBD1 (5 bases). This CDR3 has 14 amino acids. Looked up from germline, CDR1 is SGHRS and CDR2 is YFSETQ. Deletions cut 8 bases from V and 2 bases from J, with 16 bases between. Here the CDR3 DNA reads TGCGCCAGTTGTCCACATACAGGACAAGAGACCCAGTACTTC. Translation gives CASCPHTGQETQYF.

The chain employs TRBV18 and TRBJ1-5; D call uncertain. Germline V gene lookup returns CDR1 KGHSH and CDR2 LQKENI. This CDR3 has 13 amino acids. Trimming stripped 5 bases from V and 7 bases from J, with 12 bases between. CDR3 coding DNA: TGTGCCAGCTCATTCGGGATGGAGCAGCCCCAGCATTTT. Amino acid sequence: CASSFGMEQPQHF.

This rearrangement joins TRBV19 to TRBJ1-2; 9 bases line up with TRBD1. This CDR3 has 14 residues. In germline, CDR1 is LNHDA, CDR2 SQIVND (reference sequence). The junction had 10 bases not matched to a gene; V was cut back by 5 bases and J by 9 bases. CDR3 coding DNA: TGTGCCAGTAGTCCTCCTACAGGGGGCAGGAGCTACACCTTC. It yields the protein CASSPPTGGRSYTF.

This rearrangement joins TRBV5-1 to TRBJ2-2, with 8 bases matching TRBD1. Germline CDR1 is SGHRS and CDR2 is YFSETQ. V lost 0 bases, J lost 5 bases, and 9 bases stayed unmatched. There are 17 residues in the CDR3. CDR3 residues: CASSLARGRDVTGELFF. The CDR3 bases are TGCGCCAGCAGCTTGGCCAGGGGGCGCGATGTAACCGGGGAGCTGTTTTTT.

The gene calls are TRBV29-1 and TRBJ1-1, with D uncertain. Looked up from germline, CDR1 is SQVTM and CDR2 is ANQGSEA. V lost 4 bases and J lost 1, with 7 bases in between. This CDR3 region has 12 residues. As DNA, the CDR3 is TGCAGCGTTGGCAGACAGAACACTGAAGCTTTCTTT. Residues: CSVGRQNTEAFF. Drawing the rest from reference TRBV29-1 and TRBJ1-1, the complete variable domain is SAVISQKPSRDICQRGTSLTIQCQVDSQVTMMFWYRQQPGQSLTLIATANQGSEATYESGFVIDKFPISRPNLTFSTLTVSNMSPEDSSIYLCSVGRQNTEAFFGQGTRLTVV.

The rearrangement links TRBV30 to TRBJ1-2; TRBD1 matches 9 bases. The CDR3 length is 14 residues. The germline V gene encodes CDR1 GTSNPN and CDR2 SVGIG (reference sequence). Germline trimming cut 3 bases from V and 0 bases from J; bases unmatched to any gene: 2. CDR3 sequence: CAWRGQGANYGYTF. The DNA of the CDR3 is TGTGCCTGGAGGGGACAGGGTGCTAACTATGGCTACACCTTC.

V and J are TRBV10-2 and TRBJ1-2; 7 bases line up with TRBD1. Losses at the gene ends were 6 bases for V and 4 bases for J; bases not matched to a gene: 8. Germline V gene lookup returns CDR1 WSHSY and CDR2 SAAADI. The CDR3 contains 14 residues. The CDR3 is CASSPQGLGYGYTF. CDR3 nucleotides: TGCGCCAGCAGCCCACAGGGGTTGGGCTATGGCTACACCTTC.

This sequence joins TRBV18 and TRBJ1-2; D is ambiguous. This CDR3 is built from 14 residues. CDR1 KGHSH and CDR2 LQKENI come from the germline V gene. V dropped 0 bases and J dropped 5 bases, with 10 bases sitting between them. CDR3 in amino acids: CASSPPVSQYGYTF. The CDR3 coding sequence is TGTGCCAGCTCACCACCTGTGAGCCAGTATGGCTACACCTTC. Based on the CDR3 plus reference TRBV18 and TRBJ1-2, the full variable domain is NAGVMQNPRHLVRRRGQEARLRCSPMKGHSHVYWYRQLPEEGLKFMVYLQKENIIDESGMPKERFSAEFPKEGPSILRIQQVVRGDSAAYFCASSPPVSQYGYTFGSGTRLTVV.

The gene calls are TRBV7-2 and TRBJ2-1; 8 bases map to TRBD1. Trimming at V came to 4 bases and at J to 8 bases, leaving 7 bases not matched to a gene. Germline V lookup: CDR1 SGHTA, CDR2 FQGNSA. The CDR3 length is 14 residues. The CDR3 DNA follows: TGTGCCAGCAGCTCCCCGGGACAGGTTTATGAGCAGTTCTTC. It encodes CASSSPGQVYEQFF. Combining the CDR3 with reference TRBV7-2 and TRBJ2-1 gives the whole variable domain GAGVSQSPSNKVTEKGKDVELRCDPISGHTALYWYRQSLGQGLEFLIYFQGNSAPDKSGLPSDRFSAERTGGSVSTLTIQRTQQEDSAVYLCASSSPGQVYEQFFGPGTRLTVL.

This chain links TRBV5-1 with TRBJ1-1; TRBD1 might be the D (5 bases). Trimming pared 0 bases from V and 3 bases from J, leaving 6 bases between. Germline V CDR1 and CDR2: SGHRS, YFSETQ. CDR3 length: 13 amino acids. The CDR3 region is CASSLGRDTEAFF. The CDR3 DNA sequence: TGCGCCAGCAGCTTGGGCAGGGACACTGAAGCTTTCTTT.

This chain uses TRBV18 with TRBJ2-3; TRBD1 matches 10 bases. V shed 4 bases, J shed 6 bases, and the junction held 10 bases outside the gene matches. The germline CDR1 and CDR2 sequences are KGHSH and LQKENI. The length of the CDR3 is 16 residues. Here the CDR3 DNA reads TGTGCCAGCTCACGGCCCCCGGGACAGGGGTCCGATACGCAGTATTTT. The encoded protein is CASSRPPGQGSDTQYF.

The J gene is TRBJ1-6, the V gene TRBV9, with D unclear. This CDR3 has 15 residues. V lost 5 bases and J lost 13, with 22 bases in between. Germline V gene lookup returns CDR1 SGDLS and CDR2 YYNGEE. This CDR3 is CASSSDTRTTTPLHF. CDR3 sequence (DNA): TGTGCCAGCAGTAGCGACACCCGAACTACGACGCCCCTCCACTTT.

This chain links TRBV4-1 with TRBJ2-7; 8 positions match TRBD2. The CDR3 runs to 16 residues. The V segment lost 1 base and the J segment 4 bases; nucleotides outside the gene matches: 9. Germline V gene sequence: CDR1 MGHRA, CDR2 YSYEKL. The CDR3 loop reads CASSQGTGLVLYEQYF. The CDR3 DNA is TGCGCCAGCAGCCAAGGGACGGGACTAGTCTTGTACGAGCAGTACTTC.

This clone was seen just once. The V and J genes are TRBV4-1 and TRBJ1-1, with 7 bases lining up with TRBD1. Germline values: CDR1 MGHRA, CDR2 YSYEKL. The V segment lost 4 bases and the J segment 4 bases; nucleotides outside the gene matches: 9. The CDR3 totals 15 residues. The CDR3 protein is CASSPRQGESTEAFF. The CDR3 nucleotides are TGCGCCAGCAGCCCCCGACAGGGAGAGAGCACTGAAGCTTTCTTT.

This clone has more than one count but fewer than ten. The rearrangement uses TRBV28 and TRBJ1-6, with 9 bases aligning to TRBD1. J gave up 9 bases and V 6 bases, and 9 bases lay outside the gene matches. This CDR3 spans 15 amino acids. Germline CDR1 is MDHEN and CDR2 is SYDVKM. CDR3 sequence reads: CASRVPQGAPSPLHF. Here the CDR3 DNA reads TGTGCCAGCAGGGTACCACAGGGGGCGCCTTCACCCCTCCACTTT.

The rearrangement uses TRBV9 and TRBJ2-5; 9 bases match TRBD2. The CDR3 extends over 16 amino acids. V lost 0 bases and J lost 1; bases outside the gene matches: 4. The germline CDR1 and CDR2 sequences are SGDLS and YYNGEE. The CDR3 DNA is TGTGCCAGCAGCGTAGGAGCGGGAGGCCGCCAAGAGACCCAGTACTTC. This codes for CASSVGAGGRQETQYF.

The CDR3 bases are TGTGCCAGCAGCCAAGATTCCACACCATTCAATCAGCCCCAGCATTTT. Amino acid sequence: CASSQDSTPFNQPQHF. The rearrangement joins TRBV3-1 (or the pseudogene TRBV3-2) to TRBJ1-5; D gene unclear. Germline V lookup: CDR1 LGHDT, CDR2 YNNKEL (reference sequence). This CDR3 has 16 residues. The germline V and J ends were trimmed by 0 bases and 3 bases, with 12 bases remaining between them.

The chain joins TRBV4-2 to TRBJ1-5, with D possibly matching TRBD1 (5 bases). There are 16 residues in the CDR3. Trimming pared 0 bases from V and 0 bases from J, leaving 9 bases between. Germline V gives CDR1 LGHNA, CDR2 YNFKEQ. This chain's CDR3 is CASSQESRGSNQPQHF. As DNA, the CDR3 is TGTGCCAGCAGCCAAGAGAGTAGGGGTAGCAATCAGCCCCAGCATTTT.

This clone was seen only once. CDR3 DNA: TGTGCCAGCAGTCTAAACTCGGCCGATTCCCTGTATGGCTACACCTTC. Translating it yields CASSLNSADSLYGYTF. J is TRBJ1-2 and V is TRBV7-2; D gene ambiguous. The CDR3 has 16 residues. With 6 bases removed from V and 5 bases from J, the gap between germline ends came to 22 bases. Germline V gives CDR1 SGHTA, CDR2 FQGNSA.